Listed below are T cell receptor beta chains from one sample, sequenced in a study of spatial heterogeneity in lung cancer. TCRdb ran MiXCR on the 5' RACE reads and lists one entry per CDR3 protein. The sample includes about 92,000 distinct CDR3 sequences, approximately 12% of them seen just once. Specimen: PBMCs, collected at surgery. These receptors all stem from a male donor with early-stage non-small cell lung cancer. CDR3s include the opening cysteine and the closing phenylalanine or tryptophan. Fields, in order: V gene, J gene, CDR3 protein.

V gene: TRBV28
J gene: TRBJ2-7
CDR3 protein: CASRPHPGTAYEQYF

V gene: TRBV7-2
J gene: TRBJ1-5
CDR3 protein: CASSYQGFQPQHF

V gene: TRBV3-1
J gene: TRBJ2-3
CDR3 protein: CASSQAGASTDTQYF

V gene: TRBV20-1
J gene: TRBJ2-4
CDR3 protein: CSASISGSEAKNIQYF

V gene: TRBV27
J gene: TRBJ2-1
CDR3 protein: CASSLFPSGLKEQFF

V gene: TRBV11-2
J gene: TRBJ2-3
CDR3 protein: CASSPLALSTDTQYF

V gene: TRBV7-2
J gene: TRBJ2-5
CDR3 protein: CASSQQANRETQYF

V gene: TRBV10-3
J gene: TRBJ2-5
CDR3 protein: CAISERQETQYF

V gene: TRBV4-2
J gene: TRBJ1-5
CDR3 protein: CASSQYGDSDQPQHF

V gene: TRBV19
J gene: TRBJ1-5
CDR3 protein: CASSIGPGGQPQHF

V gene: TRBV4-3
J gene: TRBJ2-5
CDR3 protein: CASSQVQGGTQYF

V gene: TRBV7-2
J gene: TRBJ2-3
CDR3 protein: CASSLVSSGGRSTDTQYF

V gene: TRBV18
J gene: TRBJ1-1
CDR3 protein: CASSFIGGAEAFF

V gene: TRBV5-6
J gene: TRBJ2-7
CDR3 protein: CASSSLQGAREQYF

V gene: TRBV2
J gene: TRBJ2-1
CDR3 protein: CASSDSGASYNEQFF

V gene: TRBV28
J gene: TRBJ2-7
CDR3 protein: CASSLWESLTYEQYF

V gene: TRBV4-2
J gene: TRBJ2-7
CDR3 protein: CASSQGASYEQYF

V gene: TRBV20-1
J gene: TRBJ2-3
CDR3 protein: CSRRLAGYTDTQYF

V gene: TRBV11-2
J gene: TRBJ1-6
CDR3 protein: CASSSTDGIGPLHF

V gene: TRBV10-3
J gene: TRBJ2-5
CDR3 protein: CAISREQETQYF

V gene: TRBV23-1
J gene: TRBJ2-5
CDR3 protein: CAGEDWYQETQYF

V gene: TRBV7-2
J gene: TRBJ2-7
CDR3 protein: CASTSWGGAYEQYF

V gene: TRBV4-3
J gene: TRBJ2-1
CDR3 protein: CASSQDLVRGNEQFF

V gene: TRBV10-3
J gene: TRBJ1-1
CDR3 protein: CAISEGDANTEAFF

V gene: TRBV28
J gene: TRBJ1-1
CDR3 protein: CASKGQGKTEAFF